These T cell receptor beta chains were read from a single sample in a study of blood T cell repertoires in COVID-19. Repertoires were generated with immunoSEQ multiplex PCR, while TCRdb's copy carries only in-frame clones and drops some. The profile shows about 180,000 clones, 80% to 90% of them singletons. Sample: peripheral blood. Receptors originate from a young man who had recovered from COVID-19. CDR3s leave out the opening cysteine and the closing phenylalanine or tryptophan. The D gene is left open where the match is weak.

V: TRBV28; J: TRBJ2-5; D: TRBD1; CDR3: ASMRDRRETQY
V: TRBV7-8; J: TRBJ2-1; D: -; CDR3: AGALGRYNEQF
V: TRBV11-2; J: TRBJ2-1; D: TRBD2; CDR3: ASSFSSGKGNNEQF
V: TRBV10-3; J: TRBJ2-7; D: TRBD1; CDR3: AISEGQGANEQY
V: TRBV5-4; J: TRBJ2-7; D: TRBD2; CDR3: ASSPALYPSGSYEQY
V: TRBV3-1/TRBV3-2; J: TRBJ2-4; D: -; CDR3: ASSPLELRIPGNIQY
V: TRBV11-2; J: TRBJ2-7; D: -; CDR3: ASSVSYEQY
V: TRBV20-1; J: TRBJ2-2; D: TRBD2; CDR3: SASATSGRAGELF
V: TRBV2; J: TRBJ2-5; D: -; CDR3: ASSELTPGETQY
V: TRBV9; J: TRBJ2-1; D: -; CDR3: ASSGTSDLLHEQF
V: TRBV23-1; J: TRBJ1-5; D: TRBD1; CDR3: ASSQSQDRGFRPQH
V: TRBV10-3; J: TRBJ2-7; D: -; CDR3: AISIDSAYEQY